The source of this T cell receptor (beta chain) is a study of cytomegalovirus exposure and HLA in healthy donors. Findings and limits, study-wide: Most CMV-associated TCR beta chains were later found to appear HLA-restricted. Later analysis indicated greater clonal expansion among HLA-associated TCR beta chains than among equally common other chains.

The V gene's germline CDR1 is SGDLS and CDR2 YYNGEE. The CDR3 runs to 14 residues. V dropped 0 bases and J dropped 3 bases, with 10 bases sitting between them. The PCR made use of 60 Vbeta and 13 Jbeta primers. Using immunoSEQ multiplex PCR, the repertoire was profiled, and TCRdb retains in-frame clones only, with some absent. The sample has approximately 150,000 clones; less than 10% are singletons. A note on this clone: Its antigen remains unidentified.

Sequenced: PBMCs. The sequence derives from a male donor in good health and CMV-seronegative. This chain connects TRBV9 to TRBJ2-7; D is unclear. The CDR3 loop reads CASSVGDTNYEQYF. The CDR3 bases are TGTGCCAGCAGCGTAGGAGACACGAACTACGAGCAGTACTTC.